This is a list of T cell receptor beta chains from one sample in a study of shared clonotypes between healthy human individuals. Clones were read by immunoSEQ multiplex PCR, and TCRdb kept only the in-frame ones, dropping some. The sample has 2.3 million or so clones, roughly 93% seen once. The sequenced sample was naive CD4+ T cells from PBMCs. These TCRs come from a man aged 18 to 30 in good health. Some clones in this sample may be carry-over from other donors' samples. The CDR3 runs from the conserved cysteine through the conserved F or W. The D gene is left open where the match is weak. Clone size is given for some rows only: seen once, a few or many times, or a class if the clone is expanded.

D	J	V	size	CDR3	DNA
NA	TRBJ2-7	TRBV28	NA	CASSFLAWGASYEQYF	TGTGCCAGCAGTTTCCTAGCTTGGGGAGCCTCCTACGAGCAGTACTTC
NA	TRBJ1-5	TRBV30	NA	CAWSVEGNQPQHF	TGTGCCTGGAGTGTAGAAGGCAATCAGCCCCAGCATTTT
TRBD2	TRBJ2-1	TRBV5-1	NA	CASSITGLAYNEQFF	TGCGCCAGCAGCATAACGGGACTAGCCTACAATGAGCAGTTCTTC
NA	TRBJ2-1	TRBV7-3	NA	CASSPIPSYNEQFF	TGTGCCAGCAGCCCGATTCCCTCCTACAATGAGCAGTTCTTC
NA	TRBJ1-3	TRBV28	NA	CASSFPNSRYSGNTIYF	TGTGCCAGCAGTTTCCCGAACAGCCGATACTCTGGAAACACCATATATTTT
TRBD2	TRBJ2-1	TRBV30	once	CAWSLVAGVTIESGYNEQFF	TGTGCCTGGAGTCTTGTAGCGGGAGTTACCATAGAGTCGGGCTACAATGAGCAGTTCTTC
NA	TRBJ2-5	TRBV11-2	NA	CASSAGGAQYF	TGTGCCAGCAGCGCAGGCGGGGCCCAGTACTTC
NA	TRBJ1-2	TRBV5-1	NA	CASSLSPGLDYGYTF	TGCGCCAGCAGCTTGAGCCCAGGGTTGGACTATGGCTACACCTTC
NA	TRBJ1-1	TRBV5-1	NA	CASSVTVVGNTEAFF	TGCGCCAGCAGCGTGACAGTGGTTGGGAACACTGAAGCTTTCTTT
TRBD2	TRBJ2-1	TRBV9	NA	CASSVDPLAGEDEQFF	TGTGCCAGCAGCGTAGACCCGTTAGCGGGAGAAGATGAGCAGTTCTTC
NA	TRBJ2-1	TRBV11-1	NA	CASSAQQGPEQFF	TGTGCCAGCAGCGCCCAACAGGGCCCTGAGCAGTTCTTC
TRBD2	TRBJ2-3	TRBV9	NA	CASSTAGVSPDTQYF	TGTGCCAGCAGCACGGCGGGAGTATCGCCAGATACGCAGTATTTT
TRBD2	TRBJ2-5	TRBV11-3	once	CASSLGLAGGETQYF	TGTGCCAGCAGCTTAGGGCTAGCGGGGGGGGAGACCCAGTACTTC
TRBD1	TRBJ1-6	TRBV5-6	NA	CASIRDRENSPLHF	TGTGCCAGCATAAGGGACAGGGAGAATTCACCCCTCCACTTT
TRBD1	TRBJ1-4	TRBV28	NA	CGDRGGEKLFF	TGTGGCGACAGGGGCGGGGAAAAACTGTTTTTT
NA	TRBJ2-1	TRBV4-1	NA	CASSQEIRGQFF	TGCGCCAGCAGCCAAGAGATCAGGGGGCAGTTCTTC
NA	TRBJ1-1	TRBV7-9	few	CASSPGRASTEAFF	TGTGCCAGCAGCCCGGGGAGGGCGTCGACTGAAGCTTTCTTT
NA	TRBJ2-7	TRBV7-9	NA	CASSFPQRGAREQQYF	TGTGCCAGCAGCTTTCCCCAGAGGGGAGCTCGAGAGCAGCAGTACTTC
NA	TRBJ2-3	TRBV20-1	NA	CSARGDTQYF	TGCAGTGCCCGGGGGGATACGCAGTATTTT
TRBD1	TRBJ2-7	TRBV10-3	NA	CAIRDRGGEEQYF	TGTGCCATCAGGGACAGGGGAGGAGAAGAGCAGTACTTC
NA	TRBJ1-1	TRBV18	NA	CASSPPRGPNTEAFF	TGTGCCAGCTCACCACCGCGGGGGCCGAACACTGAAGCTTTCTTT
TRBD2	TRBJ2-7	TRBV15	NA	CATSRPLAGGLREQYF	TGTGCCACCAGCAGACCCCTAGCGGGAGGTTTGAGGGAGCAGTACTTC
NA	TRBJ1-3	TRBV11-2	NA	CASSLDLVSVSGNTIYF	TGTGCCAGCAGCTTAGATCTGGTATCCGTGTCTGGAAACACCATATATTTT
NA	TRBJ1-1	TRBV7-9	NA	CASSLGGGGRRNTEAFF	TGTGCCAGCAGCTTAGGGGGAGGTGGCAGACGGAACACTGAAGCTTTCTTT
NA	TRBJ2-3	TRBV7-2	NA	CASSSLDTQYF	TGTGCCAGCAGCTCTCTAGATACGCAGTATTTT
TRBD1	TRBJ2-2	TRBV5-1	once	CASRLTGTVNTGELFF	TGCGCCAGCAGGTTAACCGGGACAGTTAACACCGGGGAGCTGTTTTTT
NA	TRBJ2-7	TRBV11-2	NA	CASSLALVGEQYF	TGTGCCAGCAGCTTAGCACTAGTCGGCGAGCAGTACTTC
NA	TRBJ1-1	TRBV19	few	CASSIAGVFVAFF	TGTGCCAGTAGTATAGCCGGAGTTTTTGTTGCTTTCTTT
NA	TRBJ2-1	TRBV5-1	once	CASSLQWNEQFF	TGCGCCAGCAGCTTACAGTGGAATGAGCAGTTCTTC
TRBD1	TRBJ2-7	TRBV28	NA	CASSSSGTGIYEQYF	TGTGCCAGCAGTTCCTCCGGGACAGGCATTTACGAGCAGTACTTC
NA	TRBJ2-1	TRBV7-2	NA	CASRAGRARGEQFF	TGTGCCAGCAGGGCCGGCAGGGCAAGGGGTGAGCAGTTCTTC
TRBD2	TRBJ2-2	TRBV4-2	NA	CASSHRAGGSTVGELFF	TGTGCCAGCAGCCACAGAGCGGGAGGGAGCACCGTCGGGGAGCTGTTTTTT
NA	TRBJ1-1	TRBV30	NA	CAWRENMNTEAFF	TGTGCCTGGAGAGAAAACATGAACACTGAAGCTTTCTTT
TRBD1	TRBJ1-2	TRBV28	few	CASSLGTDGYTF	TGTGCCAGCAGCCTAGGGACAGATGGCTACACCTTC
TRBD1	TRBJ2-5	TRBV5-1	NA	CASTSTGTGVETQYF	TGCGCCAGTACAAGTACCGGGACAGGGGTAGAGACCCAGTACTTC
TRBD1	TRBJ2-7	TRBV7-2	NA	CASSSLTGTYEQYF	TGTGCCAGCAGCTCATTGACAGGGACCTACGAGCAGTACTTC
NA	TRBJ2-6	TRBV6-5	NA	CASSYEESGANVLTF	TGTGCCAGCAGTTACGAGGAGTCTGGGGCCAACGTCCTGACTTTC
TRBD1	TRBJ2-7	TRBV7-2	NA	CASSNRDRGYEQYF	TGTGCCAGCAGTAACCGGGACAGGGGATACGAGCAGTACTTC
NA	TRBJ2-3	TRBV9	NA	CASSEASKSTDTQYF	TGTGCCAGCAGCGAGGCCTCGAAGTCAACAGATACGCAGTATTTT
TRBD2	TRBJ2-7	TRBV5-1	NA	CASSFNAGTSGTLYEQYF	TGCGCCAGCAGCTTCAATGCCGGGACTAGCGGGACACTCTACGAGCAGTACTTC
TRBD1	TRBJ1-1	TRBV29-1	NA	CSVEWTGNTEAFF	TGCAGCGTTGAATGGACAGGGAACACTGAAGCTTTCTTT
NA	TRBJ2-1	TRBV28	NA	CASSSLTSRSYNEQFF	TGTGCCAGCAGTTCCCTGACTAGTCGCTCCTACAATGAGCAGTTCTTC
TRBD1	TRBJ2-3	TRBV7-7	NA	CASSRDREDTQYF	TGTGCCAGCAGCCGGGACAGGGAAGATACGCAGTATTTT
TRBD2	TRBJ2-7	TRBV7-2	NA	CASSFPGLADYEQYF	TGTGCCAGCAGCTTCCCGGGACTAGCGGATTACGAGCAGTACTTC
NA	TRBJ1-1	TRBV2	NA	CASSSTGFGTEAFF	TGTGCCAGCAGTAGTACAGGGTTTGGCACTGAAGCTTTCTTT
NA	TRBJ2-2	TRBV9	NA	CASSVWTNTGELFF	TGTGCCAGCAGCGTATGGACGAACACCGGGGAGCTGTTTTTT
NA	TRBJ1-2	TRBV6-6	NA	CASSYSEYGYTF	TGTGCCAGCAGTTACTCGGAGTATGGCTACACCTTC
NA	TRBJ2-7	TRBV7-6	NA	CASSLAMGYEQYF	TGTGCCAGCAGCTTAGCTATGGGTTACGAGCAGTACTTC